This T cell receptor beta chain was captured in a study of blood T cell repertoires in COVID-19. Sequencing was performed with immunoSEQ multiplex PCR; in TCRdb, only in-frame clones are kept and a portion is missing. This sample has some 490,000 clones, with 88% found just once. CDR1 is SGHDN, CDR2 FVKESK, per germline. Trimming shortened V by 0 bases and J by 6 bases, and 14 bases separated the two germline ends. CDR3 length: 15 residues. The sequence was collected from an older woman who had recovered from COVID-19. Sample: PBMCs or T cells enriched from blood (not recorded which). V gene TRBV14 combines with J gene TRBJ1-2; no clear D gene. As DNA, the CDR3 is TGTGCCAGCAGCCAAGATCTTCTGGGGAGAGATGGCTACACCTTC. It codes for CASSQDLLGRDGYTF.